The clone carrying this TCR beta chain came up many times. The sample is drawn from a study of Graves' ophthalmopathy and Graves' hyperthyroidism. This CDR3 is built from 15 residues. In germline, CDR1 is SGHRS, CDR2 YFSETQ. V was cut by 0 bases and J by 4 bases, with 14 bases left in between. Amplification of the TCR beta CDR3 regions used RNA transcripts (as template). First-round RT-PCR used HTBI primers; second-round multiplex PCR followed. TCRdb reprocessed the multiplex PCR reads with MiXCR, giving one entry per CDR3 protein. Of about 180,000 distinct CDR3 sequences detected, approximately 38% appear once; the ten largest clones hold around 5.8%.

The sample comprised peripheral blood. The chain couples TRBV5-1 to TRBJ2-7; no firm D call. The receptor's source is a middle-aged woman with Graves' ophthalmopathy. This chain's CDR3 is CASSLVWDPIYEQYF. CDR3 nucleotide sequence: TGCGCCAGCAGCTTGGTTTGGGATCCCATTTACGAGCAGTACTTC.